These 14 T cell receptor beta chains came from one sample sequenced in a study of CD8+CD57+ T cells in acquired aplastic anemia. Profiles of TCR beta VDJ and CDR3 were generated from a genomic DNA template. Via MiXCR, TCRdb re-called the reads, giving one row per CDR3 protein. The sample has around 170,000 distinct CDR3 sequences, nearly 50% seen once. Patients selected for sequencing had displayed CD8+CD57+ cell expansion by flow cytometry. Source material: sorted CD4+, CD8+, or CD8+CD57+ T cells (not recorded which) from PBMCs. The receptors shown here come from a human donor with aplastic anemia.

The chain recombines TRBV19 with TRBJ2-5; perhaps TRBD1 as D (5 bases). The V and J ends lost 2 bases and 7 bases respectively, with 8 bases between them. The germline CDR1 and CDR2 sequences are LNHDA and SQIVND (reference sequence). This CDR3 comprises 12 residues. The CDR3 protein is CASSINRGTQYF. CDR3 DNA: TGTGCCAGTAGTATAAATAGGGGGACCCAGTACTTC.

The chain recombines TRBV20-1 with TRBJ1-5, with D perhaps TRBD1 (5 bases). The CDR3 is made up of 17 amino acids. Germline V gene data show CDR1 as DFQATT and CDR2 as SNEGSKA (reference sequence). Trimming shortened V by 0 bases and J by 0 bases, and 15 bases separated the two germline ends. CDR3 sequence (DNA): TGCAGTGCTAGAGATGGCCGGGTGGGGACTAGCAATCAGCCCCAGCATTTT. Protein sequence: CSARDGRVGTSNQPQHF.

This clonotype was seen many times. The chain carries TRBV4-2 and TRBJ2-7; 14 nucleotides align to TRBD2. This CDR3 region has 20 residues. Looked up from germline, CDR1 is LGHNA and CDR2 is YNFKEQ. After removal of 4 bases from V and 4 bases from J, the junction contained 18 bases not matched to a gene. CDR3 residues: CASSPRLAGGPKAGMYEQYF. In DNA, the CDR3 is TGTGCCAGCAGCCCCCGACTAGCGGGAGGGCCCAAGGCCGGCATGTACGAGCAGTACTTC.

This clonotype was found a few times. V gene TRBV9 combines with J gene TRBJ2-7, with D unclear. Germline V gene data show CDR1 as SGDLS and CDR2 as YYNGEE. The CDR3 is 13 residues long. V was shortened by 0 bases and J by 4 bases, with 8 bases between the two germline ends. DNA of the CDR3: TGTGCCAGCAGCGTAGACGACCGATACGAGCAGTACTTC. Translating it yields CASSVDDRYEQYF.

This clonotype came up many times. The CDR3 coding sequence is TGTGCCAGCAGCCCCAATCGCGACGTGCAGTACTTC. It codes for CASSPNRDVQYF. The rearrangement joins TRBV7-2 to TRBJ2-7; D is ambiguous. The CDR3 contains 12 residues. CDR1 and CDR2 (germline): SGHTA, FQGNSA. Trimming took 5 bases from V and 9 from J, leaving 14 bases between them.

On this clonotype: At one end, the junction sequence differs from germline, possibly due to a read error. The V gene is TRBV10-3, the J gene TRBJ2-1; D is possibly TRBD1 (6 bases). The CDR3 covers 13 residues. From germline, CDR1 is ENHRY and CDR2 SYGVKD. CDR3 nucleotides: TGTGCCACCCGACAGGAGATCTACCATGAGCAGTTCTTC. Amino acids: CATRQEIYHEQFF.

CDR3 bases: TGTGCCACCAGTGACTTAGGGGGGGATGAGCAGTTCTTC. Amino acids: CATSDLGGDEQFF. The chain is built from TRBV24-1 and TRBJ2-1; D is possibly TRBD2 (7 bases). Trimming removed 4 bases at V and 8 bases at J, with 11 bases between. This CDR3 contains 13 residues. Germline-derived CDR1 and CDR2 are KGHDR and SFDVKD.

The DNA for the CDR3 is TGCAGCGTTGTATCCGAGACCCAGTACTTC. Protein: CSVVSETQYF. The genes are TRBV29-1 and TRBJ2-5; D unclear. CDR1 SQVTM and CDR2 ANQGSEA come from the germline V gene. Between the trimmed V and J ends, which lost 4 bases and 5 bases, there was a span of 5 bases. This CDR3 has 10 residues.

The rearrangement links TRBV11-1 to TRBJ2-7; 13 bases align to TRBD2. Germline values: CDR1 SGHAT, CDR2 FQDESV (reference sequence). V lost 4 bases and J lost 2; bases outside the gene matches: 8. The length of the CDR3 is 17 residues. Here the CDR3 DNA reads TGTGCCAGCAGCTCTTCCGGGACTAGCGGGACAACCTACGAGCAGTACTTC. Translating gives CASSSSGTSGTTYEQYF.

This clonotype was seen many times. The CDR3 bases are TGCGCCAGCAGCGTCGGGACCAATGAAAAACTGTTTTTT. Protein product: CASSVGTNEKLFF. The chain is built from TRBV5-1 and TRBJ1-4; a weak D match, TRBD1 (5 bases). Trimming pared 4 bases from V and 5 bases from J, leaving 9 bases between. There are 13 residues in the CDR3. Germline V gene data show CDR1 as SGHRS and CDR2 as YFSETQ.

V and J are TRBV7-9 and TRBJ1-4, with D possibly being TRBD1 (5 bases). CDR1 and CDR2 (germline): SEHNR, FQNEAQ (reference sequence). This CDR3 region has 15 residues. Trimming removed 0 bases from V and 0 bases from J, with 5 bases in between. The CDR3, as DNA: TGTGCCAGCAGCTTAGCACAGGCAACTAATGAAAAACTGTTTTTT. As protein: CASSLAQATNEKLFF.

In its sample, this clonotype was seen many times. This chain uses TRBV12-3 or TRBV12-4 with TRBJ1-1, with D maybe TRBD1 (5 bases). Trimming took 5 bases from V and 4 from J, leaving 14 bases between them. The CDR3 sequence is 14 residues long. CDR3 sequence: CASSRGGTATEAFF. The CDR3 DNA sequence: TGTGCCAGCAGTCGCGGGGGTACTGCCACTGAAGCTTTCTTT.

The chain joins TRBV10-3 to TRBJ2-7; D not certain. V was pared by 10 bases and J by 6 bases, with 19 bases between. Per the germline V gene, CDR1 is ENHRY and CDR2 is SYGVKD. This CDR3 is built from 13 residues. The CDR3 here is CASTIGPLGEQYF. The CDR3 DNA reads TGTGCCAGCACCATAGGGCCATTAGGCGAGCAGTACTTC.

The chain has TRBV28 and TRBJ2-5, with D unclear. V was pared by 7 bases and J by 2 bases, with 26 bases between. This CDR3 comprises 18 residues. Germline CDR1 is MDHEN and CDR2 is SYDVKM. DNA of the CDR3: TGTGCCAGCACCCTTGGGCGGTGGAAAAACGGAACTCAAGAGACCCAGTACTTC. As protein: CASTLGRWKNGTQETQYF. The complete variable domain, with remaining parts taken from reference TRBV28 and TRBJ2-5, reads DVKVTQSSRYLVKRTGEKVFLECVQDMDHENMFWYRQDPGLGLRLIYFSYDVKMKEKGDIPEGYSVSREKKERFSLILESASTNQTSMYLCASTLGRWKNGTQETQYFGPGTRLLVL.